Reported below is one T cell receptor beta chain. The record originates from a study of early T cells in non-severe SARS-CoV-2 infection. TCRdb reprocessed the 5' RACE reads with MiXCR, giving one entry per CDR3 protein. The data hold tens of thousands of distinct CDR3 sequences, with around 12% observed a single time. The specimen was whole blood, collected at baseline. This receptor was obtained from an adult who was a healthcare worker with PCR-confirmed SARS-CoV-2 infection or an uninfected control (not recorded which). The donor label of this sample is uncertain.

CDR3 residues: CASSSVGTSSYNEQFF. As DNA, the CDR3 is TGTGCCAGCTCTAGTGTCGGGACAAGCTCCTACAATGAGCAGTTCTTC. The J gene is TRBJ2-1, the V gene TRBV2, with D possibly being TRBD1 (6 bases). Germline V CDR1 and CDR2: SNHLY, FYNNEI. Trimming removed 8 bases from V and 0 bases from J, with 17 bases in between. The CDR3 loop spans 16 amino acids.